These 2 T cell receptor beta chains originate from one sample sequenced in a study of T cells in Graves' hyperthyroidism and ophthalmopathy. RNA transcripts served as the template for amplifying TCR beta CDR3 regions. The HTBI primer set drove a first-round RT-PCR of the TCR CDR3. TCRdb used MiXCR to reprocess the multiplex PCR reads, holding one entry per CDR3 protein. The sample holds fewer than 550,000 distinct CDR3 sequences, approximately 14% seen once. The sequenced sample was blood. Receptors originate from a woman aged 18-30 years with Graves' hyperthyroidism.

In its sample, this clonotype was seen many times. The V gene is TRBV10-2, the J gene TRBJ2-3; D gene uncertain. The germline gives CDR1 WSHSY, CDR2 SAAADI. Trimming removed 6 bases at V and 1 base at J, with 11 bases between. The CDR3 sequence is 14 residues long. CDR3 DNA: TGCGCCAGCAGGGCCCCCCGGGGCACAGATACGCAGTATTTT. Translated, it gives CASRAPRGTDTQYF.

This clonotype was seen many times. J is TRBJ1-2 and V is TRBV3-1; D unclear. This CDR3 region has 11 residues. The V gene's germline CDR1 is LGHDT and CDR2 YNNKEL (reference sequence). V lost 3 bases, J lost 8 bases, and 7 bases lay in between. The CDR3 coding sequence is TGTGCCAGCAGCCAGGGGATCGGCTACACCTTC. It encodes CASSQGIGYTF.